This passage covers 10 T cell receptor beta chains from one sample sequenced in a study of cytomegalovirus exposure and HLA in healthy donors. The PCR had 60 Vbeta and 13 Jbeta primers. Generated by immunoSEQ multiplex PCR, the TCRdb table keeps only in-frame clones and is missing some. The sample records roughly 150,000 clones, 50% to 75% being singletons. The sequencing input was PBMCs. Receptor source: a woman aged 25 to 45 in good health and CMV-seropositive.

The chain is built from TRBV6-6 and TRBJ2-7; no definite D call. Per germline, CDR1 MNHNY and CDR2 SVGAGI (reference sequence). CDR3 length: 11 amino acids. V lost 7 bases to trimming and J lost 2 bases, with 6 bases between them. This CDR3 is CASMSAYEQYF. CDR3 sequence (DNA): TGTGCCAGCATGTCCGCCTACGAGCAGTACTTC.

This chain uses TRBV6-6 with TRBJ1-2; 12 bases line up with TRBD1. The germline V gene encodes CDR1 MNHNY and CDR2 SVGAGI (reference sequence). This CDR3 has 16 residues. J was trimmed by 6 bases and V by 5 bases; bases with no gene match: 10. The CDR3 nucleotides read TGTGCCAGCAGTCCCGGGACAGGGGGCTCAAGGGATGGCTACACCTTC. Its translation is CASSPGTGGSRDGYTF.

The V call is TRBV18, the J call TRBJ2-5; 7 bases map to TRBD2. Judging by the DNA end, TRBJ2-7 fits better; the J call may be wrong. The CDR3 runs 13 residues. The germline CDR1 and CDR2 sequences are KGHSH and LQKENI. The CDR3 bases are TGTGCCAGCTCACCCGGGGGGACCTACGAGCAGTACTTC. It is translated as CASSPGGTYEQYF.

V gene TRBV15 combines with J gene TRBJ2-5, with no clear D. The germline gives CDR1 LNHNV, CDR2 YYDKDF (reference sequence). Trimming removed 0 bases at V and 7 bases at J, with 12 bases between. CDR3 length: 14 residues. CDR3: CATSRDLGIWTQYF. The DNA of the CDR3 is TGTGCCACCAGCAGAGATCTAGGTATCTGGACCCAGTACTTC.

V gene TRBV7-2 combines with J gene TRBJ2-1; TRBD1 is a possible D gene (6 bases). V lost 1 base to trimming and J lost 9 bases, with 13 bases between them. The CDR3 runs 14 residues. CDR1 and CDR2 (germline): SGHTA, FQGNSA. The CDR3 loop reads CASSLEVGGAEQFF. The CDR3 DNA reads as TGTGCCAGCAGCTTAGAAGTAGGGGGAGCTGAGCAGTTCTTC.

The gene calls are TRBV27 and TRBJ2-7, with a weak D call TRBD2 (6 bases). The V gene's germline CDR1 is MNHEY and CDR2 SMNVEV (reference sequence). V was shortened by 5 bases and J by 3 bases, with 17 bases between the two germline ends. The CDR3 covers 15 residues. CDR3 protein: CASSGARRGYYEQYF. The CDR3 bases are TGTGCCAGCAGTGGGGCCCGCCGGGGGTACTACGAGCAGTACTTC.

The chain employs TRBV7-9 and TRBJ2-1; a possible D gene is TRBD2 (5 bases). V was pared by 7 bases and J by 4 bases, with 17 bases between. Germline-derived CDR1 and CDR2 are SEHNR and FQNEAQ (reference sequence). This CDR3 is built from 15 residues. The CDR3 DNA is TGTGCCAGCAACGAGTTGGGGAGCTTTTACAATGAGCAGTTCTTC. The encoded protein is CASNELGSFYNEQFF.

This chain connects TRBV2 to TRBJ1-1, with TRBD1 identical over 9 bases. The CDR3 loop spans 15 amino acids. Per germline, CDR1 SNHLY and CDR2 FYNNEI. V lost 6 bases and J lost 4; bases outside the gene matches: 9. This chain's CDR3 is CASRSQGAYGTEAFF. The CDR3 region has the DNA TGTGCCAGCAGATCACAGGGGGCTTATGGCACTGAAGCTTTCTTT.

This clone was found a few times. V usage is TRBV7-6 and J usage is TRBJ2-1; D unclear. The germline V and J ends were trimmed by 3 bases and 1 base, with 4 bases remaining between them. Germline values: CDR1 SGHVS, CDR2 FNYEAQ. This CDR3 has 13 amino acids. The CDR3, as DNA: TGTGCCAGCAGCTTCGAGTCCTACAATGAGCAGTTCTTC. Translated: CASSFESYNEQFF.

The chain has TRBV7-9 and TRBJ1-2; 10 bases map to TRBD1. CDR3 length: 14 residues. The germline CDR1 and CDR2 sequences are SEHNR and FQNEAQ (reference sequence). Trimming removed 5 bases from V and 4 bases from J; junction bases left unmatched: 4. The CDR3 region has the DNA TGTGCCAGCAGCGCGGGGACAGGGGTCTATGGCTACACCTTC. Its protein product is CASSAGTGVYGYTF.